The T cell receptor (beta chain) described here comes from a study of shared clonotypes between healthy human individuals. The assay was immunoSEQ multiplex PCR, and TCRdb's table has in-frame clones only and misses some. The table records roughly 2.2 million clones, 93% of them present only once. CDR1 and CDR2 from the germline V gene are LNHDA and SQIVND (reference sequence). V gave up 4 bases and J gave up 6 bases, with 15 bases separating them. This CDR3 is 14 amino acids long. On this clone itself: The antigen is undetermined.

Findings and limits, study-wide: Clonotypes shared by all four donors outscored non-shared clonotypes in generation probability. Rarefaction analysis demonstrated incomplete sorted-subset sequencing notwithstanding large depth.

The sequenced sample was naive CD4+ T cells from PBMCs. The sample's subset: CD45RA+ positively selected. This chain links TRBV19 with TRBJ1-2, with no clear D. The sequence was obtained from a young man in good health. Some clones in this sample may be carry-over from other donors' samples. The CDR3 DNA reads as TGTGCCAGTAGTACCGGGGAAGTTTGGAATGGCTACACCTTC. This translates into CASSTGEVWNGYTF.